This T cell receptor beta chain comes out of a study of blood T cell repertoires in COVID-19. Germline V gene data show CDR1 as SEHNR and CDR2 as FQNEAQ (reference sequence). V dropped 1 base and J dropped 0 bases, with 7 bases sitting between them. The CDR3 has 15 amino acids. Sequencing was performed with immunoSEQ multiplex PCR; in TCRdb, only in-frame clones are kept and a portion is missing. The sample records about 270,000 clones, around nine tenths being singletons. This chain uses TRBV7-9 with TRBJ1-5; a possible D gene is TRBD1 (6 bases). The receptor was isolated from a woman aged 55 to 70 who had recovered from COVID-19. The sample taken for sequencing was peripheral blood. CDR3 coding DNA: TGTGCCAGCAGCTTAGAAGGGGGTAGCAATCAGCCCCAGCATTTT. This encodes CASSLEGGSNQPQHF.